The next 23 T cell receptor beta chains were all read from a single sample in a study of siplizumab effects on memory and regulatory T cells (dated by TCRdb to about 2019). The library was produced with the immunoSEQ multiplex PCR assay. The immuneACCESS repertoire file appears here via TCRdb, limited to in-frame rearrangements. These files lack a portion of the clones; in checked studies, under half of the deficit traces to unresolved V genes, and the cause of the others is not known. The table for this sample lists approximately 16,000 clones; approximately 45% of them were counted only once. The ten most abundant clones make up 7.8% of the sample. For about 6 days, cells in the mixed lymphocyte reaction were kept in coculture at 37 degrees C. These TCRs are of unknown antigen specificity. The sample consisted of CFSE-low (dividing) CD4+ T cells sorted from an allogeneic mixed lymphocyte reaction. These TCRs come from a human donor in good health; the cells came from an allogeneic mixed lymphocyte reaction. Some clones in this sample may be carry-over from other donors' samples.

This sequence joins TRBV19 and TRBJ2-3, with D possibly TRBD1 on 5 matching bases. V gave up 2 bases and J gave up 4 bases, with 13 bases separating them. The CDR3 totals 15 residues. Looked up from germline, CDR1 is LNHDA and CDR2 is SQIVND (reference sequence). DNA of the CDR3: TGTGCCAGTAGTATAAACTCAGGGATCGCAGATACGCAGTATTTT. Protein product: CASSINSGIADTQYF.

J is TRBJ2-7 and V is TRBV5-5, with 8 positions matching TRBD2. This CDR3 contains 16 residues. Germline V CDR1 and CDR2: SGHKS, YYEKEE (reference sequence). The ends lost 1 base at V and 5 bases at J; junction bases unmatched: 11. The CDR3: CASSLIGGGRSHEQYF. CDR3 bases: TGTGCCAGCAGCTTGATCGGTGGCGGGAGGTCCCACGAGCAGTACTTC.

In its sample, this clone is medium-sized. The chain joins TRBV19 to TRBJ2-1; 7 bases align to TRBD2. Germline V gene data show CDR1 as LNHDA and CDR2 as SQIVND (reference sequence). The CDR3 is 16 residues long. Losses at the gene ends were 4 bases for V and 0 bases for J; bases not matched to a gene: 6. The CDR3 DNA sequence: TGTGCCAGTAGTACCCAAGCGGGGAGCTCCTACAATGAGCAGTTCTTC. Protein product: CASSTQAGSSYNEQFF.

This clone is labeled medium-sized (0.01 to 0.1%). CDR3 residues: CSVEEPGTRNTEAFF. CDR3 bases: TGCAGCGTTGAAGAACCCGGGACACGGAACACTGAAGCTTTCTTT. This sequence joins TRBV29-1 and TRBJ1-1; possible D gene TRBD1, 6 bases. The germline gives CDR1 SQVTM, CDR2 ANQGSEA. Trimming shortened V by 0 bases and J by 1 base, and 12 bases separated the two germline ends. The CDR3 covers 15 residues.

CDR3 sequence: CASSLGGQGRNEQFF. DNA of the CDR3: TGTGCCAGCAGCTTAGGGGGACAGGGTAGGAATGAGCAGTTCTTC. J is TRBJ2-1 and V is TRBV7-2; TRBD1 matches at 9 bases. CDR1 is SGHTA and CDR2 is FQGNSA in the germline V gene. Trimming took 1 base from V and 7 from J; bases not matched to a gene: 5. The CDR3 has 15 amino acids.

The chain is built from TRBV15 and TRBJ2-1; 12 positions agree with TRBD2. The CDR3 spans 20 residues. With V trimmed by 0 bases and J by 6 bases, 15 bases remained unmatched. In germline, CDR1 is LNHNV, CDR2 YYDKDF (reference sequence). The CDR3 DNA follows: TGTGCCACCAGCAGAGATCGCCCTAGCGGGAGGGCCACATGGGGCAATGAGCAGTTCTTC. Encoded protein: CATSRDRPSGRATWGNEQFF.

The chain employs TRBV11-2 and TRBJ2-7; the D is unclear. V was cut by 1 base and J by 4 bases, with 14 bases left in between. Per germline, CDR1 SGHAT and CDR2 FQNNGV. The CDR3 sequence is 15 residues long. CDR3 sequence reads: CASSLVRGGSYEQYF. The CDR3 region has the DNA TGTGCCAGCAGCTTAGTCCGCGGCGGATCTTACGAGCAGTACTTC. Supplemented by reference TRBV11-2 and TRBJ2-7, the full variable domain reads EAGVAQSPRYKIIEKRQSVAFWCNPISGHATLYWYQQILGQGPKLLIQFQNNGVVDDSQLPKDRFSAERLKGVDSTLKIQPAKLEDSAVYLCASSLVRGGSYEQYFGPGTRLTVT.

J is TRBJ2-7 and V is TRBV5-4; 7 bases align to TRBD1. With V trimmed by 2 bases and J by 3 bases, 5 bases remained unmatched. This CDR3 contains 14 residues. CDR1 is SGHNT and CDR2 is YYREEE in the germline V gene (reference sequence). The CDR3 DNA sequence: TGTGCCAGCAGCTTCCCGGGACAGAACTACGAGCAGTACTTC. Translating gives CASSFPGQNYEQYF. Using reference TRBV5-4 and TRBJ2-7 for the parts outside the CDR3, the full variable domain is ETGVTQSPTHLIKTRGQQVTLRCSSQSGHNTVSWYQQALGQGPQFIFQYYREEENGRGNFPPRFSGLQFPNYSSELNVNALELDDSALYLCASSFPGQNYEQYFGPGTRLTVT.

The chain uses TRBV5-5 and TRBJ1-1, with D hard to call. This CDR3 spans 15 amino acids. V was clipped by 1 base and J by 0 bases, with 10 bases between them. Germline-derived CDR1 and CDR2 are SGHKS and YYEKEE (reference sequence). The CDR3 nucleotides are TGTGCCAGCAGCTTGAATGTGGCCCTGAACACTGAAGCTTTCTTT. Protein: CASSLNVALNTEAFF.

This clone is medium-sized by share. The chain employs TRBV7-9 and TRBJ1-2, with D possibly being TRBD1 (5 bases). The V end lost 5 bases, the J end lost 4 bases, and 23 bases lay between the germline ends. The CDR3 is 17 residues long. In germline, CDR1 is SEHNR, CDR2 FQNEAQ (reference sequence). CDR3 protein: CASSPSPFAGRGYGYTF. DNA for the CDR3: TGTGCCAGCAGCCCGAGTCCGTTTGCAGGGAGAGGCTATGGCTACACCTTC.

This clone is medium-sized by share. The V call is TRBV19, the J call TRBJ2-7; 10 nucleotides align to TRBD1. This CDR3 region has 13 residues. Germline CDR1 is LNHDA and CDR2 is SQIVND (reference sequence). V lost 4 bases, J lost 10 bases, and 7 bases stayed unmatched. This CDR3 reads CASSTPGQGRQYF. Here the CDR3 DNA reads TGTGCCAGTAGTACCCCGGGACAGGGGCGACAGTACTTC.

This clone is large by share. The rearrangement joins TRBV29-1 to TRBJ2-7, with TRBD2 matching over 9 bases. In germline, CDR1 is SQVTM, CDR2 ANQGSEA. CDR3 length: 14 residues. Unmatched junction bases numbered 6, after V lost 3 bases and J lost 3 bases. The CDR3 sequence is CSVDASGTRYEQYF. CDR3 coding DNA: TGCAGCGTTGATGCTAGCGGGACACGCTACGAGCAGTACTTC.

The chain joins TRBV11-2 to TRBJ2-3, with 9 bases that match TRBD2. This CDR3 region has 16 residues. CDR1 and CDR2 (germline): SGHAT, FQNNGV. V was pared by 2 bases and J by 3 bases, with 6 bases of the junction left unmatched. The CDR3 loop is CASSLLASGITDTQYF. CDR3 bases: TGTGCCAGCAGCTTACTTGCTAGCGGGATAACAGATACGCAGTATTTT.

To note about this clone: The junction does not match germline at one end; this may be a read error. This same CDR3 is encoded by further DNA sequences in the sample. The genes are TRBV27 and TRBJ2-7; D call uncertain. Germline V gene data show CDR1 as MNHEY and CDR2 as SMNVEV (reference sequence). This CDR3 has 15 amino acids. The CDR3 is CASSSTGVISGEQYF. The CDR3 DNA reads TGCGCCAGCAGTTCGACGGGCGTGATATCGGGCGAGCAGTACTTC.

This clone was observed a few times. V gene TRBV29-1 combines with J gene TRBJ2-2; tentative D call: TRBD1 (6 bases). CDR1 is SQVTM and CDR2 is ANQGSEA in the germline V gene. Trimming took off 5 bases at V and 7 bases at J, with 14 bases between the two ends. The CDR3 totals 13 residues. CDR3 DNA: TGCAGCGTTAACTACAGGGTCGGCGGGGAGCTGTTTTTT. Residues: CSVNYRVGGELFF.

This rearrangement joins TRBV5-1 to TRBJ2-5; 7 bases are a match to TRBD1. From germline, CDR1 is SGHRS and CDR2 YFSETQ. V gave up 4 bases and J gave up 1 base; unmatched junction bases: 7. The CDR3 spans 15 residues. CDR3 nucleotides: TGCGCCAGCAGCACCAGGACAGGCCCCCAAGAGACCCAGTACTTC. It is translated as CASSTRTGPQETQYF.

This clone occurred a few times. This rearrangement joins TRBV29-1 to TRBJ2-7; D may correspond to TRBD1 or TRBD2 (6 bases each). V was shortened by 7 bases and J by 6 bases, with 22 bases between the two germline ends. The V gene's germline CDR1 is SQVTM and CDR2 ANQGSEA. The CDR3 spans 14 residues. Written as DNA, the CDR3 is TGCAGCGCCCTCCCGGACTATGGGACAAGCGAGCAGTACTTC. It specifies CSALPDYGTSEQYF.

This clone was seen a handful of times. The chain combines TRBV18 with TRBJ1-2; the D gene is possibly TRBD1 (6 bases). With 6 bases removed from V and 6 bases from J, the gap between germline ends came to 23 bases. Germline V gene data show CDR1 as KGHSH and CDR2 as LQKENI. The CDR3 sequence is 16 residues long. The CDR3, as DNA: TGTGCCAGCTCCACAGTTGCAGGGGTGGTGTCCCATGGCTACACCTTC. Amino acid sequence: CASSTVAGVVSHGYTF. The full variable domain, in which reference TRBV18 and TRBJ1-2 provide the parts outside the CDR3, is NAGVMQNPRHLVRRRGQEARLRCSPMKGHSHVYWYRQLPEEGLKFMVYLQKENIIDESGMPKERFSAEFPKEGPSILRIQQVVRGDSAAYFCASSTVAGVVSHGYTFGSGTRLTVV.

A few counts support this clone. CDR3 sequence: CASSFSENTEAFF. In DNA form, the CDR3 reads TGCGCCAGCAGCTTCTCGGAGAACACTGAAGCTTTCTTT. V usage is TRBV5-1 and J usage is TRBJ1-1, with no clear D. The V gene's germline CDR1 is SGHRS and CDR2 YFSETQ. The CDR3 runs 13 residues. V was cut by 2 bases and J by 1 base, with 6 bases left in between.

The table lists this clone with a few counts. The chain employs TRBV6-5 and TRBJ1-1; a possible D gene is TRBD1 (6 bases). Germline V CDR1 and CDR2: MNHEY, SVGAGI. The V and J ends lost 3 bases and 5 bases respectively, with 13 bases between them. The CDR3 has 14 amino acids. The CDR3 protein is CASSYLQGNTEAFF. In DNA, the CDR3 is TGTGCCAGCAGTTATCTACAGGGTAATACTGAAGCTTTCTTT.

V is TRBV9 and J is TRBJ2-5, with 7 bases lining up with TRBD2. The CDR3 is 15 residues long. Germline lookup yields CDR1 SGDLS and CDR2 YYNGEE. V shed 0 bases and J 5 bases; nucleotides not matched to a gene: 7. The DNA for the CDR3 is TGTGCCAGCAGCGTAGGGGGCGGGAGAGAGGAGACCCAGTACTTC. It specifies CASSVGGGREETQYF.

The chain is built from TRBV30 and TRBJ2-2; TRBD1 is a possible D gene (5 bases). The V and J ends lost 2 bases and 4 bases respectively, with 11 bases between them. The germline V gene encodes CDR1 GTSNPN and CDR2 SVGIG (reference sequence). The CDR3 length is 14 residues. DNA for the CDR3: TGTGCCTGGAGTATTACAGGTTCCACCGGGGAGCTGTTTTTT. Encoded protein: CAWSITGSTGELFF.

The V call is TRBV28, the J call TRBJ1-4; 7 nucleotides align to TRBD1. Trimming at V came to 2 bases and at J to 8 bases, leaving 5 bases not matched to a gene. The CDR3 is made up of 14 amino acids. Per the germline V gene, CDR1 is MDHEN and CDR2 is SYDVKM. This CDR3 is CASSLRGQWEKLFF. In nucleotides, the CDR3 is TGTGCCAGCAGTTTACGGGGACAGTGGGAAAAACTGTTTTTT.